The 32 T cell receptor beta chains listed next were all sequenced from one sample in a study of patients and donors after allogeneic stem cell transplantation. TCRdb reprocessed the RT-PCR reads via MiXCR and lists one record per CDR3 protein. This repertoire shows about a million distinct CDR3 sequences, more than 15% found once; its top ten account for approximately 5.9%. The specimen was blood, either unsorted or a sorted T cell fraction (not recorded which). The receptors stem from a human donor who was either an allogeneic HSCT recipient or a stem cell or donor lymphocyte infusion donor (not recorded which). It is not recorded whose cells these are; they may come from a transplant donor.

Only a few counts were recorded for this clonotype. The chain uses TRBV20-1 and TRBJ2-7; 8 bases align to TRBD1. Germline V lookup: CDR1 DFQATT, CDR2 SNEGSKA (reference sequence). Trimming at V came to 2 bases and at J to 1 base, leaving 7 bases not matched to a gene. The length of the CDR3 is 15 residues. For the CDR3, the DNA is TGCAGTGCTAGACAGGGGGGACAGGTTTCCTACGAGCAGTACTTC. Its protein product is CSARQGGQVSYEQYF.

The CDR3 bases are TGTGCCATCCGATGGACAGGGGGCCCGAACACTGAAGCTTTCTTT. This encodes CAIRWTGGPNTEAFF. The V and J genes are TRBV10-3 and TRBJ1-1; 11 bases match TRBD1. This CDR3 is 15 amino acids long. The V segment lost 8 bases and the J segment 1 base; nucleotides outside the gene matches: 6. Germline V gene lookup returns CDR1 ENHRY and CDR2 SYGVKD.

The chain joins TRBV6-1 to TRBJ2-1, with 10 bases identical to TRBD2. This CDR3 has 15 amino acids. The V and J ends lost 6 bases and 7 bases, in that order; junction bases with no gene match: 9. The germline CDR1 and CDR2 sequences are MNHNS and SASEGT. The CDR3 sequence: CASRGSGGAGNEQFF. CDR3 DNA sequence: TGTGCCAGCAGGGGGAGCGGGGGGGCCGGGAATGAGCAGTTCTTC.

This clonotype came up a few times. For the CDR3, the DNA is TGTGCCAGCAGTTACTCGAGACTCCAAATGAACACTGAAGCTTTCTTT. Translation gives CASSYSRLQMNTEAFF. V is TRBV6-5 and J is TRBJ1-1, with no clear D. V dropped 0 bases and J dropped 0 bases, with 11 bases sitting between them. Germline loops: CDR1 MNHEY, CDR2 SVGAGI. The CDR3 extends over 16 amino acids.

V gene TRBV2 combines with J gene TRBJ1-2, with D maybe TRBD1 (5 bases). Trimming shortened V by 4 bases and J by 4 bases, and 10 bases separated the two germline ends. CDR1 is SNHLY, CDR2 FYNNEI, per germline. The CDR3 is 13 residues long. CDR3 region: CASSGRQFYGYTF. The CDR3 DNA reads as TGTGCCAGCAGTGGAAGACAGTTCTATGGCTACACCTTC.

This clonotype has a handful of counts. This rearrangement joins TRBV6-1 to TRBJ1-2; 7 bases are shared with TRBD1. Per the germline V gene, CDR1 is MNHNS and CDR2 is SASEGT. J was trimmed by 4 bases and V by 6 bases; bases with no gene match: 14. This CDR3 has 16 amino acids. CDR3 residues: CASSEFLLGTVYGYTF. CDR3 coding DNA: TGTGCCAGCAGCGAATTCCTCCTCGGGACAGTCTATGGCTACACCTTC.

The chain has TRBV5-1 and TRBJ2-7; unclear D gene. This CDR3 region has 12 residues. The V end was cut by 4 bases, the J end by 6 bases, with 11 bases between. The germline gives CDR1 SGHRS, CDR2 YFSETQ. This CDR3 reads CASSPPTSEQYF. DNA of the CDR3: TGCGCCAGCAGCCCGCCGACGAGCGAGCAGTACTTC. Full variable domain (missing parts from reference TRBV5-1 and TRBJ2-7): KAGVTQTPRYLIKTRGQQVTLSCSPISGHRSVSWYQQTPGQGLQFLFEYFSETQRNKGNFPGRFSGRQFSNSRSEMNVSTLELGDSALYLCASSPPTSEQYFGPGTRLTVT.

This chain connects TRBV7-2 to TRBJ1-4; D is uncertain. CDR1 and CDR2 from the germline V gene are SGHTA and FQGNSA. The length of the CDR3 is 12 residues. V was cut by 1 base and J by 7 bases, with 4 bases left in between. CDR3 sequence: CASSLVFEKLFF. The CDR3 DNA is TGTGCCAGCAGCTTAGTGTTTGAAAAACTGTTTTTT.

V and J are TRBV2 and TRBJ2-2, with 7 bases identical to TRBD1. Trimming cost V 10 bases and J 7 bases; bases outside gene matches: 12. The CDR3 covers 14 residues. The germline CDR1 and CDR2 sequences are SNHLY and FYNNEI. The CDR3 spells CATAQGVHGGELFF. Written as DNA, the CDR3 is TGTGCCACCGCGCAGGGGGTGCATGGCGGGGAGCTGTTTTTT.

The CDR3 sequence is CASSIQGRGNQPQHF. The CDR3 coding sequence is TGTGCCAGTAGTATACAGGGGAGAGGCAATCAGCCCCAGCATTTT. This rearrangement joins TRBV19 to TRBJ1-5; D may be TRBD1 (6 bases). In germline, CDR1 is LNHDA, CDR2 SQIVND (reference sequence). CDR3 length equals 15 residues. Trimming took 2 bases from V and 2 from J, leaving 10 bases between them.

The CDR3 DNA sequence: TGTGCCAGCAGCTTGCGACTCGGACTAGCGGGAGGAGAGACCCAGTACTTC. Translating it yields CASSLRLGLAGGETQYF. This chain uses TRBV7-9 with TRBJ2-5, with 14 bases that match TRBD2. V trimming: 3 bases; J trimming: 4 bases; junction bases outside the gene matches: 7. This CDR3 spans 17 amino acids. Germline assignment: CDR1 SEHNR and CDR2 FQNEAQ (reference sequence).

This clonotype was observed a few times. The chain has TRBV4-1 and TRBJ2-7; D call uncertain. Trimming shortened V by 0 bases and J by 7 bases, and 13 bases separated the two germline ends. CDR3 length equals 14 residues. The germline gives CDR1 MGHRA, CDR2 YSYEKL. This chain's CDR3 is CASSQEVRTWEQYF. CDR3 nucleotide sequence: TGCGCCAGCAGCCAAGAAGTCAGGACGTGGGAGCAGTACTTC.

The chain employs TRBV7-2 and TRBJ2-3; tentative D call: TRBD2 (5 bases). Deletions cut 8 bases from V and 4 bases from J, with 13 bases between. CDR1 SGHTA and CDR2 FQGNSA come from the germline V gene. The CDR3 has 13 amino acids. The CDR3 DNA is TGTGCCAGCGGCCGGGCGGGTCCAGATACGCAGTATTTT. Residues: CASGRAGPDTQYF.

The chain combines TRBV11-2 with TRBJ2-1; 10 nucleotides match TRBD2. CDR3 length: 16 amino acids. In germline, CDR1 is SGHAT, CDR2 FQNNGV. After removal of 3 bases from V and 7 bases from J, the junction contained 9 bases not matched to a gene. The CDR3 spells CASSLVAGGVRNEQFF. As DNA, the CDR3 is TGTGCCAGCAGCTTGGTAGCGGGAGGTGTTAGGAATGAGCAGTTCTTC.

The CDR3 sequence: CASSTKRGGHNEQFF. The CDR3 coding sequence is TGTGCCAGCAGCACAAAGCGGGGGGGCCACAATGAGCAGTTCTTC. J is TRBJ2-1 and V is TRBV7-9; 10 bases line up with TRBD2. With V trimmed by 5 bases and J by 5 bases, 6 bases remained unmatched. This CDR3 region has 15 residues. Germline V CDR1 and CDR2: SEHNR, FQNEAQ (reference sequence).

This clonotype was recorded a few times. The chain carries TRBV15 and TRBJ2-1; TRBD1 agrees at 8 bases. The CDR3 totals 15 residues. The V and J ends lost 3 bases and 4 bases, in that order; junction bases with no gene match: 5. Germline V gene data show CDR1 as LNHNV and CDR2 as YYDKDF (reference sequence). The CDR3 region has the DNA TGTGCCACCAGCAGTCAGGGGGCGTCGTACAATGAGCAGTTCTTC. Protein: CATSSQGASYNEQFF. The whole variable domain, filled in from reference TRBV15 and TRBJ2-1, reads DAMVIQNPRYQVTQFGKPVTLSCSQTLNHNVMYWYQQKSSQAPKLLFHYYDKDFNNEADTPDNFQSRRPNTSFCFLDIRSPGLGDTAMYLCATSSQGASYNEQFFGPGTRLTVL.

The V and J genes are TRBV4-1 and TRBJ2-2; TRBD2 agrees at 11 bases. CDR1 and CDR2 (germline): MGHRA, YSYEKL. V was clipped by 1 base and J by 6 bases; unmatched bases: 7. The CDR3 has 17 amino acids. The CDR3 bases are TGCGCCAGCAGCCAAGGAGCACTAGCGGGGGAAGCCGGGGAGCTGTTTTTT. Residues: CASSQGALAGEAGELFF.

The chain combines TRBV7-9 with TRBJ2-1; D unclear. This CDR3 is built from 14 residues. Deletions cut 5 bases from V and 4 bases from J, with 12 bases between. Germline V gene data show CDR1 as SEHNR and CDR2 as FQNEAQ (reference sequence). CDR3 in amino acids: CASSPPDWYNEQFF. CDR3 nucleotide sequence: TGTGCCAGCAGCCCCCCCGATTGGTACAATGAGCAGTTCTTC.

This clonotype has a handful of counts. The chain recombines TRBV15 with TRBJ1-2; D not certain. V was clipped by 0 bases and J by 8 bases, with 16 bases between them. The germline CDR1 and CDR2 sequences are LNHNV and YYDKDF (reference sequence). CDR3 length: 15 amino acids. This chain's CDR3 is CATSRDRRGAGGYTF. CDR3 sequence (DNA): TGTGCCACCAGCAGAGATCGGCGGGGAGCCGGGGGCTACACCTTC.

The chain uses TRBV12-3 or TRBV12-4 and TRBJ2-1; 7 bases fit TRBD2. The CDR3 totals 14 residues. Trimming at V came to 6 bases and at J to 3 bases, leaving 5 bases not matched to a gene. The CDR3: CASSSGTNYNEQFF. The CDR3 nucleotides read TGTGCCAGCAGCTCCGGGACTAACTACAATGAGCAGTTCTTC.

The chain combines TRBV29-1 with TRBJ2-7; tentative D call: TRBD2 (5 bases). Trimming removed 5 bases from V and 3 bases from J, with 14 bases in between. Germline V CDR1 and CDR2: SQVTM, ANQGSEA. This CDR3 has 13 residues. Written as DNA, the CDR3 is TGCAGCGTTCGGGCGGGTAAACTCTACGAGCAGTACTTC. It codes for CSVRAGKLYEQYF.

Regarding this clonotype: The junction differs from germline at one of its ends, possibly a read error. The chain couples TRBV5-1 to TRBJ2-7, with 9 positions matching TRBD2. This CDR3 region has 14 residues. Germline-derived CDR1 and CDR2 are SGHRS and YFSETQ. CDR3 sequence reads: CASSLDSSGGRDYF. CDR3 nucleotide sequence: TGCGCCAGCAGCTTGGATAGTAGCGGGGGCCGCGATTATTTC.

This clonotype was picked up a small number of times. The rearrangement joins TRBV7-9 to TRBJ2-4; no clear D. This CDR3 comprises 15 residues. CDR1 is SEHNR and CDR2 is FQNEAQ in the germline V gene (reference sequence). Trimming shortened V by 0 bases and J by 0 bases, and 6 bases separated the two germline ends. As DNA, the CDR3 is TGTGCCAGCAGCTTAGCCTTTCTAGCCAAAAACATTCAGTACTTC. Protein: CASSLAFLAKNIQYF.

This rearrangement joins TRBV6-1 to TRBJ1-1; D is undetermined. The CDR3 has 13 residues. V lost 6 bases, J lost 4 bases, and 12 bases lay in between. Germline CDR1 MNHNS, CDR2 SASEGT. The CDR3 DNA reads as TGTGCCAGCAGCATCGAGGATCGCACTGAAGCTTTCTTT. It specifies CASSIEDRTEAFF.

This clonotype appeared many times. In DNA form, the CDR3 reads TGTGCCAGCAGTGAAGCGCGGGGGGATGAGCAGTTCTTC. Translating it yields CASSEARGDEQFF. The chain has TRBV2 and TRBJ2-1; 8 positions agree with TRBD2. V shed 0 bases, J shed 8 bases, and the junction held 0 bases outside the gene matches. From germline, CDR1 is SNHLY and CDR2 FYNNEI. The CDR3 is 13 amino acids. Full variable domain (outside the CDR3, taken from reference TRBV2 and TRBJ2-1): EPEVTQTPSHQVTQMGQEVILRCVPISNHLYFYWYRQILGQKVEFLVSFYNNEISEKSEIFDDQFSVERPDGSNFTLKIRSTKLEDSAMYFCASSEARGDEQFFGPGTRLTVL.

This clonotype was observed a few times. The chain couples TRBV6-1 to TRBJ2-1, with 7 nucleotides matching TRBD2. CDR3 size: 16 residues. The trim removed 6 bases at V and 7 bases at J, leaving 15 bases unmatched. Germline CDR1 is MNHNS and CDR2 is SASEGT. The chain's CDR3 is CASRRLERGNQNEQFF. The CDR3 DNA follows: TGTGCCAGCAGACGACTGGAGCGGGGTAATCAGAATGAGCAGTTCTTC.

This chain uses TRBV6-5 with TRBJ2-4; 8 nucleotides agree with TRBD1. CDR1 MNHEY and CDR2 SVGAGI come from the germline V gene. The CDR3 length is 16 residues. The ends lost 0 bases at V and 3 bases at J; junction bases unmatched: 4. The CDR3 is CASSYSGQGGKNIQYF. In DNA, the CDR3 is TGTGCCAGCAGTTACTCAGGACAGGGTGGCAAAAACATTCAGTACTTC.

This clonotype was found many times. The chain is built from TRBV12-3 or TRBV12-4 and TRBJ2-3; D is uncertain. Trimming removed 3 bases at V and 2 bases at J, with 3 bases between. CDR3 length: 12 residues. CDR3 residues: CASSFYTDTQYF. In DNA form, the CDR3 reads TGTGCCAGCAGTTTTTACACAGATACGCAGTATTTT.

V gene TRBV12-3 or TRBV12-4 combines with J gene TRBJ2-7, with D perhaps TRBD2 (5 bases). This CDR3 spans 16 amino acids. Between the trimmed V and J ends, which lost 5 bases and 0 bases, there was a span of 17 bases. CDR3 coding DNA: TGTGCCAGCAGTCCAAACCGACCTGGGAGCTCCTACGAGCAGTACTTC. Residues: CASSPNRPGSSYEQYF.

This clonotype was seen ten or more times. CDR3 DNA: TGTGCCAGCAGTCCTCGGACTAGCGACCACTACAATGAGCAGTTCTTC. Its translation is CASSPRTSDHYNEQFF. The rearrangement uses TRBV27 and TRBJ2-1; 9 positions agree with TRBD2. Germline V gene sequence: CDR1 MNHEY, CDR2 SMNVEV (reference sequence). V dropped 5 bases and J dropped 3; count of bases not matched to a gene: 8. The CDR3 loop spans 16 amino acids.

This clonotype was seen a few times. The V call is TRBV20-1, the J call TRBJ2-3; D is possibly TRBD1 or TRBD2 (5 bases each). The CDR3 sequence is 13 residues long. Germline V CDR1 and CDR2: DFQATT, SNEGSKA (reference sequence). V lost 3 bases, J lost 2 bases, and 9 bases lay in between. In DNA, the CDR3 is TGCAGTGCTAGGGACGGGACCACAGATACGCAGTATTTT. Protein: CSARDGTTDTQYF.

This chain's CDR3 is CASTRMWTDTQYF. In DNA form, the CDR3 reads TGTGCCAGCACCCGTATGTGGACAGATACGCAGTATTTT. This chain joins TRBV6-2 or TRBV6-3 and TRBJ2-3; D unclear. Germline values: CDR1 MNHEY, CDR2 SVGEGT. The V end was cut by 7 bases, the J end by 3 bases, with 11 bases between. CDR3 length: 13 residues.